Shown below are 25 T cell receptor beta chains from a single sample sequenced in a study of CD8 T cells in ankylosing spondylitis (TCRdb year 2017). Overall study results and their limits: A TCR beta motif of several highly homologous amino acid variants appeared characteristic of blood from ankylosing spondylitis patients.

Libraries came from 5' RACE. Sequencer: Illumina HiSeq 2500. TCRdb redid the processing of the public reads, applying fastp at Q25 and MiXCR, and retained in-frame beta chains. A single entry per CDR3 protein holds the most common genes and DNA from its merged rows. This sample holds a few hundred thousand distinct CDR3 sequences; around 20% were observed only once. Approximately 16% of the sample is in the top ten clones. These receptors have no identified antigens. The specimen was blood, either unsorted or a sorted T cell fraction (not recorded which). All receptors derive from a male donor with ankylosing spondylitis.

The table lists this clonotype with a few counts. CDR3 coding DNA: TGCAGTGCTCCGGGACAGGGTTTCGACTATGGCTACACCTTC. It specifies CSAPGQGFDYGYTF. This chain uses TRBV20-1 with TRBJ1-2; 9 nucleotides line up with TRBD1. Germline lookup yields CDR1 DFQATT and CDR2 SNEGSKA (reference sequence). Trimming cost V 5 bases and J 3 bases; bases outside gene matches: 7. There are 14 residues in the CDR3.

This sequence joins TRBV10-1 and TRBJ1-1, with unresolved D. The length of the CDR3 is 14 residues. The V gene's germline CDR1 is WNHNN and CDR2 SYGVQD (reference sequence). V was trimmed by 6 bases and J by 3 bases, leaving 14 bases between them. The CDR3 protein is CASRVQRTDTEAFF. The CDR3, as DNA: TGCGCCAGCAGAGTTCAGCGGACGGACACTGAAGCTTTCTTT.

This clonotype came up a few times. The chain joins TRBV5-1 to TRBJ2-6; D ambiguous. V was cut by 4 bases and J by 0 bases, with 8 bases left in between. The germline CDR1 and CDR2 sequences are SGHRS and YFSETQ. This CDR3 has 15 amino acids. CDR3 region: CASSLDGSGANVLTF. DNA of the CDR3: TGCGCCAGCAGCCTGGATGGCTCTGGGGCCAACGTCCTGACTTTC.

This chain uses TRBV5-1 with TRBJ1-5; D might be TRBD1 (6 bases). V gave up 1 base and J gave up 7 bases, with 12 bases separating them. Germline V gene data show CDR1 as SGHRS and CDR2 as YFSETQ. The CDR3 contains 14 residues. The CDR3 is CASSLNGGDQPQHF. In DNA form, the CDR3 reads TGCGCCAGCAGCTTGAATGGGGGCGACCAGCCCCAGCATTTT.

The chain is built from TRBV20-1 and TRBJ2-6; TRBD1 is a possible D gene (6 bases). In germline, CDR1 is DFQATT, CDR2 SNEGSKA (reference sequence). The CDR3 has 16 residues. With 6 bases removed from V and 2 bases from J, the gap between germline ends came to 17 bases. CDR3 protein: CSARGRGFAGANVLTF. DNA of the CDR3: TGCAGTGCCAGGGGCAGGGGCTTCGCTGGGGCCAACGTCCTGACTTTC.

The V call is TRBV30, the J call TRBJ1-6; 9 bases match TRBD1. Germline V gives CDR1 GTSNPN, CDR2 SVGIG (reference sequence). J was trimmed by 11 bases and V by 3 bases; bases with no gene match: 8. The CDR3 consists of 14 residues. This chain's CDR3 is CAWSRQGGLPPLHF. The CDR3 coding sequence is TGTGCCTGGAGCCGACAGGGGGGATTGCCACCCCTCCACTTT.

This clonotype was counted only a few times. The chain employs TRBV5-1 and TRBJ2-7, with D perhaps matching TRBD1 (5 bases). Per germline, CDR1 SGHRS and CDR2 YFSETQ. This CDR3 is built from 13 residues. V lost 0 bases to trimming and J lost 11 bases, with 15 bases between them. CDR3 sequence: CASSLVASQAEYF. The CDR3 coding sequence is TGCGCCAGCAGCTTGGTGGCCTCACAGGCGGAGTACTTC.

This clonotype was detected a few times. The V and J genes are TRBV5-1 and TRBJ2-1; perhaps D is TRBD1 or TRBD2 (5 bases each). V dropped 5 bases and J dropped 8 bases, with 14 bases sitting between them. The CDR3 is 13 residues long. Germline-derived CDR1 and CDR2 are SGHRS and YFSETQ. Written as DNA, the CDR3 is TGCGCCAGCAGGGTCCCGGGGACGGATGAGCAGTTCTTC. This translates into CASRVPGTDEQFF.

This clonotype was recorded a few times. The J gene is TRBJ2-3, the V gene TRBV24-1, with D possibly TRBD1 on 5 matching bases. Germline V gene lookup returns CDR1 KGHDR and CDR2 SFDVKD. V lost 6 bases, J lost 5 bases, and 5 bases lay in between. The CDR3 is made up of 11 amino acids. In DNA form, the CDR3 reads TGTGCCACCAGTCAGGGAGATACGCAGTATTTT. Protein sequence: CATSQGDTQYF.

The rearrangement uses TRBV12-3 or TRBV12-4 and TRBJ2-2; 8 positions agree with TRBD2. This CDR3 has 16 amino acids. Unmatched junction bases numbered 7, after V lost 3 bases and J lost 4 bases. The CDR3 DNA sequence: TGTGCCAGCAGTTTGATGAGCGGGAGCGTCACCGGGGAGCTGTTTTTT. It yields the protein CASSLMSGSVTGELFF.

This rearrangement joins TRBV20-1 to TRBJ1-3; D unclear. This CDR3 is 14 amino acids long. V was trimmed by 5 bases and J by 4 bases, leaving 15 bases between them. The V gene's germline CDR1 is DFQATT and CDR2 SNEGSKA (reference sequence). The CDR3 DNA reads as TGCAGTGCTCGAGTCGAGGGCGCGGGAAACACCATATATTTT. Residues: CSARVEGAGNTIYF.

The CDR3 DNA reads TGCGCCAGCAGCCCCCGTCAGGGGCAGGGAAACACCATATATTTT. Its translation is CASSPRQGQGNTIYF. V is TRBV4-1 and J is TRBJ1-3, with a tentative D call TRBD1 (6 bases). Germline V gene sequence: CDR1 MGHRA, CDR2 YSYEKL. The CDR3 totals 15 residues. Trimming left V 4 bases short and J 4 bases short, with 14 bases between.

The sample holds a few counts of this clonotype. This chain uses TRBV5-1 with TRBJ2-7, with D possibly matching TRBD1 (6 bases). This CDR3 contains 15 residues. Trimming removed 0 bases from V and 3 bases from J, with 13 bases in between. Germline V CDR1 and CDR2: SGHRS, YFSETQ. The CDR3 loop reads CASSLDVRTVYEQYF. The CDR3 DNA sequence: TGCGCCAGCAGCTTGGATGTGAGGACAGTCTACGAGCAGTACTTC.

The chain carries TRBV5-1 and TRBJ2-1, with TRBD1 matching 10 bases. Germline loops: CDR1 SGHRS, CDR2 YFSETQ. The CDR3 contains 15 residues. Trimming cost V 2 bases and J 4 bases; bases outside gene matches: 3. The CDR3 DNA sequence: TGCGCCAGCAGCTTCGGACAGGGGGTTTACAATGAGCAGTTCTTC. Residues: CASSFGQGVYNEQFF. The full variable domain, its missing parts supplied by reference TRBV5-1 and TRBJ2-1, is KAGVTQTPRYLIKTRGQQVTLSCSPISGHRSVSWYQQTPGQGLQFLFEYFSETQRNKGNFPGRFSGRQFSNSRSEMNVSTLELGDSALYLCASSFGQGVYNEQFFGPGTRLTVL.

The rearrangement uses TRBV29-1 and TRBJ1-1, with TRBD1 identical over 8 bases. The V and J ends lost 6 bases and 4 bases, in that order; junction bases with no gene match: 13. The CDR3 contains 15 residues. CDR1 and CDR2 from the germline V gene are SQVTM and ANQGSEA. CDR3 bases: TGCAGCGTGAGGGAAAGGGTTGGACAGGGCACTGAAGCTTTCTTT. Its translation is CSVRERVGQGTEAFF.

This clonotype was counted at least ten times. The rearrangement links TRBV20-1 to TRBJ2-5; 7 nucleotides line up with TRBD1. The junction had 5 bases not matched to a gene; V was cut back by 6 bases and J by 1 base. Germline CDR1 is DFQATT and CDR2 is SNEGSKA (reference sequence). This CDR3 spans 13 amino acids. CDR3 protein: CSARTGGQETQYF. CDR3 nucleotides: TGCAGTGCAAGGACAGGCGGCCAAGAGACCCAGTACTTC.

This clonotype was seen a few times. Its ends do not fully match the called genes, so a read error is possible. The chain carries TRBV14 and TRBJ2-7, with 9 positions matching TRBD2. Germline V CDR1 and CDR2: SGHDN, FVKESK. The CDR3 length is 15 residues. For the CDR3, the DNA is TGTGCCAGCAGCAAAGAGCTCCTAGCGGGGTACGAGCAGTACTTC. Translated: CASSKELLAGYEQYF.

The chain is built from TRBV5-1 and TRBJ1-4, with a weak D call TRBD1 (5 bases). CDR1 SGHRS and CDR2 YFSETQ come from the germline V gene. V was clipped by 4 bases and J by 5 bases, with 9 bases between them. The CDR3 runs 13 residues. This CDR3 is CASSPGPNEKLFF. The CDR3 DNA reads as TGCGCCAGCAGCCCGGGGCCCAATGAAAAACTGTTTTTT.

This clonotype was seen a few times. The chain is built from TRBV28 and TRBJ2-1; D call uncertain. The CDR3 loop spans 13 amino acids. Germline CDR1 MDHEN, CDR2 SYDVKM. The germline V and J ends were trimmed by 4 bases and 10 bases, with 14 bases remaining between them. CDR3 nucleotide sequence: TGTGCCAGCAGTTCAGGAGCCCCTTTGGAGCAGTTCTTC. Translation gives CASSSGAPLEQFF.

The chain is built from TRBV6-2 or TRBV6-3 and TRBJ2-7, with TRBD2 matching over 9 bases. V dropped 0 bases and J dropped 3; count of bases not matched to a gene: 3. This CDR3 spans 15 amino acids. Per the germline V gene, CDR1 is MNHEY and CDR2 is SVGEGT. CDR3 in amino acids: CASSYSSSGDYEQYF. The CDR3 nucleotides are TGTGCCAGCAGTTACTCGTCTAGCGGGGACTACGAGCAGTACTTC.

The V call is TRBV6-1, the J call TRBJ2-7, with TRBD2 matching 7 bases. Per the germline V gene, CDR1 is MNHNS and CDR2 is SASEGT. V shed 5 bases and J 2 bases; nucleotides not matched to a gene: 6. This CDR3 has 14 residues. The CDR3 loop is CASSNQRGTYEQYF. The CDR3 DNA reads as TGTGCCAGCAGTAATCAGCGGGGTACCTACGAGCAGTACTTC.

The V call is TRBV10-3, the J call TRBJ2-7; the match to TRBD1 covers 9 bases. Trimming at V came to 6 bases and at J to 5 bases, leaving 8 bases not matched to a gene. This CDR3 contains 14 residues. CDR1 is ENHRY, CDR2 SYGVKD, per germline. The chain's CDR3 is CAISRTGVDDEQYF. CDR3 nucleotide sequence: TGTGCCATCAGCAGGACAGGGGTTGATGACGAGCAGTACTTC.

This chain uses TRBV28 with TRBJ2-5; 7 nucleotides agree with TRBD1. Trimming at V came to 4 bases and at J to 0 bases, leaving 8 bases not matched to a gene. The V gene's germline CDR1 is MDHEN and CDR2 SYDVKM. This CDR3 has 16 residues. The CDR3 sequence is CASSYLGTDDQETQYF. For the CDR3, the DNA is TGTGCCAGCAGTTACCTAGGGACAGATGACCAAGAGACCCAGTACTTC.

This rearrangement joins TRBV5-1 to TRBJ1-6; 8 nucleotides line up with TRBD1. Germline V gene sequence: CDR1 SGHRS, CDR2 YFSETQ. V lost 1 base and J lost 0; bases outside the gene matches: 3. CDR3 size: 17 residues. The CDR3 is CASSLLTGDSYNSPLHF. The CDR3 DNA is TGCGCCAGCAGCTTGCTGACAGGGGACTCCTATAATTCACCCCTCCACTTT.

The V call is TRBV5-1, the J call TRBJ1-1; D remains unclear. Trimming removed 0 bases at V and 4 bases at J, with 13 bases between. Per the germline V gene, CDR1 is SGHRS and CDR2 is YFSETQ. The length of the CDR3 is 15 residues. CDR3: CASSLGNPLGTEAFF. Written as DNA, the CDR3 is TGCGCCAGCAGCTTGGGGAACCCCCTGGGCACTGAAGCTTTCTTT.